These 8 T cell receptor beta chains were all obtained from the same sample, sequenced in a study of blood T cell repertoires in COVID-19. Assay: immunoSEQ multiplex PCR; the TCRdb copy retains only in-frame clones and omits some. The sample consists of approximately 160,000 clones, roughly 80% of them appearing once. Material: peripheral blood. The receptors originated from a woman over 75 with acute or convalescent COVID-19.

This clone came up a few times. The genes are TRBV25-1 and TRBJ2-1, with D tentatively TRBD2 (5 bases). This CDR3 is built from 14 residues. V was cut by 7 bases and J by 5 bases, with 15 bases left in between. CDR1 and CDR2 from the germline V gene are MGHDK and SYGVNS. CDR3 DNA: TGTGCCAGCAATCGAGGACTGGATCACAATGAGCAGTTCTTC. It is translated as CASNRGLDHNEQFF.

The V gene is TRBV5-1, the J gene TRBJ2-2; D tentatively fits TRBD1 or TRBD2 (6 bases each). The CDR3 totals 15 residues. CDR1 is SGHRS and CDR2 is YFSETQ in the germline V gene. Trimming shortened V by 4 bases and J by 1 base, and 11 bases separated the two germline ends. CDR3 in amino acids: CASSVAGQNTGELFF. CDR3 DNA: TGCGCCAGCAGCGTGGCGGGACAGAACACCGGGGAGCTGTTTTTT. Complete variable domain (other parts from reference TRBV5-1 and TRBJ2-2): KAGVTQTPRYLIKTRGQQVTLSCSPISGHRSVSWYQQTPGQGLQFLFEYFSETQRNKGNFPGRFSGRQFSNSRSEMNVSTLELGDSALYLCASSVAGQNTGELFFGEGSRLTVL.

The V call is TRBV12-3 or TRBV12-4, the J call TRBJ2-3; no firm D call. The V end was cut by 3 bases, the J end by 0 bases, with 4 bases between. There are 13 residues in the CDR3. The CDR3: CASSFGSTDTQYF. In nucleotides, the CDR3 is TGTGCCAGCAGTTTCGGGAGCACAGATACGCAGTATTTT.

The chain uses TRBV6-6 and TRBJ2-5; a weak D match, TRBD1 (6 bases). This CDR3 region has 13 residues. CDR1 and CDR2 from the germline V gene are MNHNY and SVGAGI (reference sequence). The germline V and J ends were trimmed by 4 bases and 4 bases, with 10 bases remaining between them. The CDR3 sequence: CASSLWGRETQYF. Here the CDR3 DNA reads TGTGCCAGCAGTTTGTGGGGGCGAGAGACCCAGTACTTC.

This chain links TRBV4-2 with TRBJ1-5; tentatively, D is TRBD1 (6 bases). Germline V gene sequence: CDR1 LGHNA, CDR2 YNFKEQ. V was trimmed by 3 bases and J by 0 bases, leaving 24 bases between them. The CDR3 has 20 amino acids. For the CDR3, the DNA is TGTGCCAGCAGCCAGGCGGACAGCTCCAAGCCGGCTTATAGCAATCAGCCCCAGCATTTT. This encodes CASSQADSSKPAYSNQPQHF.

This chain links TRBV9 with TRBJ1-1; D remains unclear. Per germline, CDR1 SGDLS and CDR2 YYNGEE. The V gene lost 0 bases and the J gene lost 0 bases, with 9 bases spanning the gap. This CDR3 is 15 amino acids long. The DNA of the CDR3 is TGTGCCAGCAGCGTAGGGGAGGGAATGAACACTGAAGCTTTCTTT. Its protein is CASSVGEGMNTEAFF.

The J gene is TRBJ1-3, the V gene TRBV6-2 or TRBV6-3; no reliable D call. V shed 5 bases and J shed 0 bases, with 11 bases lying between them. The CDR3 loop spans 15 amino acids. Germline-derived CDR1 and CDR2 are MNHEY and SVGEGT. The DNA of the CDR3 is TGTGCCAGCAGTCACGGACTGGTCTCTGGAAACACCATATATTTT. It specifies CASSHGLVSGNTIYF.

J is TRBJ1-1 and V is TRBV5-1; no clear D gene. The germline V gene has CDR1 SGHRS and CDR2 YFSETQ. The CDR3 is made up of 15 amino acids. V gave up 0 bases and J gave up 3 bases, with 12 bases separating them. This CDR3 reads CASSLGSALDTEAFF. The CDR3 DNA reads as TGCGCCAGCAGCTTGGGGTCCGCGCTTGACACTGAAGCTTTCTTT.